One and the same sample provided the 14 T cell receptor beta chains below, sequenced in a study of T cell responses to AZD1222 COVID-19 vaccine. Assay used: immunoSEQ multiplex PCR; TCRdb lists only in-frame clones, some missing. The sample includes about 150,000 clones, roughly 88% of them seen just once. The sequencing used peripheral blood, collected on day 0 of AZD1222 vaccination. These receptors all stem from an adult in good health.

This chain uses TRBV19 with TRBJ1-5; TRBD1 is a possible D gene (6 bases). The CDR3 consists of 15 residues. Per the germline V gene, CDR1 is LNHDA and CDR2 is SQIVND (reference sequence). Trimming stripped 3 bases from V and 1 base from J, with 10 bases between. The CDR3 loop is CASSMTRGSNQPQHF. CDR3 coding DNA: TGTGCCAGTAGTATGACCAGGGGCAGCAATCAGCCCCAGCATTTT.

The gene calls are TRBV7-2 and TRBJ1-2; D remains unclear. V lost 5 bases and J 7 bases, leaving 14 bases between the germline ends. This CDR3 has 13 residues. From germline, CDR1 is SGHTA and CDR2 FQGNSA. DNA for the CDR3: TGTGCCAGCAGCAACAACGACGGGAGTGGCTACACCTTC. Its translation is CASSNNDGSGYTF. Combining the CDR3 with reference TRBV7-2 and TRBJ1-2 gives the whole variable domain GAGVSQSPSNKVTEKGKDVELRCDPISGHTALYWYRQSLGQGLEFLIYFQGNSAPDKSGLPSDRFSAERTGGSVSTLTIQRTQQEDSAVYLCASSNNDGSGYTFGSGTRLTVV.

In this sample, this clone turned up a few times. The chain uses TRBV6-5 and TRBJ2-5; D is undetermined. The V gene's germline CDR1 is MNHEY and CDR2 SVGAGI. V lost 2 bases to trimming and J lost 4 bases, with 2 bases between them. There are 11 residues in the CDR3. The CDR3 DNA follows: TGTGCCAGCAGTTACGGAGAGACCCAGTACTTC. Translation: CASSYGETQYF.

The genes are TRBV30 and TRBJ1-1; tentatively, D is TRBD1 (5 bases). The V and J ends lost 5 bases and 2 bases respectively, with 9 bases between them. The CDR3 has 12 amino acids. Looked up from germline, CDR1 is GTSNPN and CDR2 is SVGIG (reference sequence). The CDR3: CAWAGGNTEAFF. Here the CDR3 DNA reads TGTGCCTGGGCGGGGGGTAACACTGAAGCTTTCTTT. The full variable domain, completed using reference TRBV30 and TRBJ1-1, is SQTIHQWPATLVQPVGSPLSLECTVEGTSNPNLYWYRQAAGRGLQLLFYSVGIGQISSEVPQNLSASRPQDRQFILSSKKLLLSDSGFYLCAWAGGNTEAFFGQGTRLTVV.

CDR3 in DNA: TGTGCCAGCAGTTCCGGCTATGGCTACACCTTC. Its protein is CASSSGYGYTF. V is TRBV27 and J is TRBJ1-2; D is uncertain. The V and J ends lost 4 bases and 4 bases respectively, with 4 bases between them. Germline assignment: CDR1 MNHEY and CDR2 SMNVEV (reference sequence). The CDR3 contains 11 residues.

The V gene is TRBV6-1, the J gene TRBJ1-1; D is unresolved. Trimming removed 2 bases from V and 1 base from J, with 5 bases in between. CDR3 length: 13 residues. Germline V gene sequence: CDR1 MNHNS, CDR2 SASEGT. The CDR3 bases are TGTGCCAGCAGTGAACTGGGGAACACTGAAGCTTTCTTT. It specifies CASSELGNTEAFF.

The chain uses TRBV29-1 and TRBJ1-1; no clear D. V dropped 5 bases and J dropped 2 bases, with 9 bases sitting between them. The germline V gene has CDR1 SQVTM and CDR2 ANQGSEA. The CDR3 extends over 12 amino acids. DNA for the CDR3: TGCAGCGTTCGCACTAGTAACACTGAAGCTTTCTTT. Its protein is CSVRTSNTEAFF.

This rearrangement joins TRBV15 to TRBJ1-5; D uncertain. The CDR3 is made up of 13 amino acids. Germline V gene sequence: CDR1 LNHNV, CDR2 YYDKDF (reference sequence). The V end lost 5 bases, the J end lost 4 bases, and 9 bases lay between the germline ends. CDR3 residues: CATSLKRNQPQHF. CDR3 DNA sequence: TGTGCCACCAGCCTCAAGCGTAATCAGCCCCAGCATTTT.

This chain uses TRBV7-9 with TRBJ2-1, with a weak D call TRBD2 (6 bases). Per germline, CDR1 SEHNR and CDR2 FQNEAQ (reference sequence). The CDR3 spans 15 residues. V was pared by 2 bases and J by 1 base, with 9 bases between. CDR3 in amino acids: CASSLLATSYNEQFF. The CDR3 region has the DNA TGTGCCAGCAGCTTACTAGCGACTTCCTACAATGAGCAGTTCTTC. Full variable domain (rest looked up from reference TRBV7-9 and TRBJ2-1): DTGVSQNPRHKITKRGQNVTFRCDPISEHNRLYWYRQTLGQGPEFLTYFQNEAQLEKSRLLSDRFSAERPKGSFSTLEIQRTEQGDSAMYLCASSLLATSYNEQFFGPGTRLTVL.

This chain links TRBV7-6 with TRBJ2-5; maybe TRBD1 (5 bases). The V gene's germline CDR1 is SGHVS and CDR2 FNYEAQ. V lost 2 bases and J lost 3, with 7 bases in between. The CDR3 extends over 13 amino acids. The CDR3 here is CASSLSREETQYF. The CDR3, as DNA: TGTGCCAGCAGCTTAAGCAGGGAAGAGACCCAGTACTTC.

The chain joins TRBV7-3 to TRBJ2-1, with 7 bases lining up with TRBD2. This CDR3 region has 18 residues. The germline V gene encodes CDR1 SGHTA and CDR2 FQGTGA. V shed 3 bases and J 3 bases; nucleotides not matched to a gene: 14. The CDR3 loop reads CASSFSQRAGRDYNEQFF. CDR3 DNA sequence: TGTGCCAGCAGCTTTTCCCAACGAGCGGGACGGGACTACAATGAGCAGTTCTTC.

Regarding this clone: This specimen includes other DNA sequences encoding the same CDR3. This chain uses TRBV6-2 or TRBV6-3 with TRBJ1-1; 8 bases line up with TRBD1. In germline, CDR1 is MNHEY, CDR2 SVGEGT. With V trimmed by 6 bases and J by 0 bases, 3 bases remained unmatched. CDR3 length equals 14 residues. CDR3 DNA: TGTGCCAGCAGCCGACAGGGGATGAACACTGAAGCTTTCTTT. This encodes CASSRQGMNTEAFF.

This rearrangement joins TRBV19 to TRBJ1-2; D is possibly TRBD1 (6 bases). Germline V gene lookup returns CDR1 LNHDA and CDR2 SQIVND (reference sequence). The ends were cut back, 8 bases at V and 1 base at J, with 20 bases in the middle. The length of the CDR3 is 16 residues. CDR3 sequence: CASRSGQNLYNYGYTF. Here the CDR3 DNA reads TGTGCCAGTCGAAGCGGACAGAATCTATATAACTATGGCTACACCTTC.

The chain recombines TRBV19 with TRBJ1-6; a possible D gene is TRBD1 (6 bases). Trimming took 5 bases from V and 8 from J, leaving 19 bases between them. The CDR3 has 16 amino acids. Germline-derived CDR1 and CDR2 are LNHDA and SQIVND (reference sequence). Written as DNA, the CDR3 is TGTGCCAGTAGTGGAGGGCTAATCGGGGGCGATTCACCCCTCCACTTT. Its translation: CASSGGLIGGDSPLHF.